These 15 T cell receptor beta chains were sequenced from one sample in a study of blood T cell repertoires in COVID-19. Here immunoSEQ multiplex PCR was the method, and the copy in TCRdb shows in-frame clones only, minus some. Seen here are 90,000 to 120,000 clones, 80% observed once, and the top ten hold 4.3%. The sequenced material came from peripheral blood. These receptors were taken from a man between 70 and 80 years old with acute or convalescent COVID-19.

The V call is TRBV3-1 (or the pseudogene TRBV3-2), the J call TRBJ2-3; a possible D gene is TRBD1 (5 bases). The CDR3 is 15 residues long. The V and J ends lost 4 bases and 2 bases respectively, with 13 bases between them. Germline V gene sequence: CDR1 LGHDT, CDR2 YNNKEL (reference sequence). CDR3 sequence (DNA): TGTGCCAGCAGCCCCTTGTCAGGGATCACAGATACGCAGTATTTT. It encodes CASSPLSGITDTQYF.

The gene calls are TRBV7-2 and TRBJ1-2; possible D gene TRBD1, 5 bases. The germline CDR1 and CDR2 sequences are SGHTA and FQGNSA. The CDR3 loop spans 14 amino acids. Trimming pared 4 bases from V and 6 bases from J, leaving 15 bases between. The CDR3 sequence is CASSSPARDHGYTF. The CDR3 nucleotides read TGTGCCAGCAGCTCCCCGGCCAGGGATCATGGCTACACCTTC.

This sequence joins TRBV3-1 (or the pseudogene TRBV3-2) and TRBJ1-2, with TRBD1 matching over 10 bases. The V segment lost 0 bases and the J segment 9 bases; nucleotides outside the gene matches: 7. The CDR3 consists of 15 residues. CDR1 and CDR2 from the germline V gene are LGHDT and YNNKEL (reference sequence). The DNA of the CDR3 is TGTGCCAGCAGCCAAGATCGGACAGGGGGAAGATGCTACACCTTC. Its translation is CASSQDRTGGRCYTF.

The table lists this clone with a few counts. V is TRBV10-1 and J is TRBJ2-2; D remains ambiguous. CDR1 is WNHNN, CDR2 SYGVQD, per germline (reference sequence). CDR3 length equals 13 residues. The ends were cut back, 4 bases at V and 4 bases at J, with 7 bases in the middle. The CDR3 region is CASSVSATGELFF. As DNA, the CDR3 is TGCGCCAGCAGTGTGTCAGCCACCGGGGAGCTGTTTTTT.

This clone occurred a few times. The rearrangement links TRBV2 to TRBJ1-1; D is unresolved. CDR3 length: 17 residues. The V and J ends lost 5 bases and 0 bases respectively, with 19 bases between them. The germline V gene encodes CDR1 SNHLY and CDR2 FYNNEI. Here the CDR3 DNA reads TGTGCCAGCAGTCGAACCCTAACCGCTCTCATGAACACTGAAGCTTTCTTT. Its translation: CASSRTLTALMNTEAFF.

CDR3: CASGPRGWGSHEQYF. The CDR3, as DNA: TGTGCTAGTGGTCCCCGAGGGTGGGGATCCCACGAGCAGTACTTC. The chain uses TRBV12-5 and TRBJ2-7, with D tentatively TRBD2 (5 bases). The CDR3 is 15 residues long. CDR1 LGHNT and CDR2 FRNRAP come from the germline V gene. The germline V and J ends were trimmed by 5 bases and 5 bases, with 19 bases remaining between them.

The CDR3 nucleotides are TGTGCCAGCAGTCTGACAGGGGCTCGGGAGCAGTACTTC. This sequence encodes CASSLTGAREQYF. The V gene is TRBV12-3 or TRBV12-4, the J gene TRBJ2-7; 8 bases map to TRBD1. After removal of 5 bases from V and 7 bases from J, the junction contained 7 bases not matched to a gene. There are 13 residues in the CDR3.

V usage is TRBV7-9 and J usage is TRBJ1-2; TRBD1 matches at 9 bases. V lost 5 bases and J lost 8; bases outside the gene matches: 12. Germline V gives CDR1 SEHNR, CDR2 FQNEAQ (reference sequence). This CDR3 comprises 15 residues. The CDR3 reads CASSGPGQGINGYTF. The DNA for the CDR3 is TGTGCCAGCAGCGGTCCGGGACAGGGAATTAACGGCTACACCTTC.

The chain couples TRBV27 to TRBJ2-1, with D perhaps matching TRBD2 (6 bases). Germline assignment: CDR1 MNHEY and CDR2 SMNVEV (reference sequence). The CDR3 has 17 residues. V was trimmed by 7 bases and J by 7 bases, leaving 26 bases between them. The CDR3 nucleotides read TGTGCCAGCAAAGGACTCGGGGGACTGGGGATGGGAAATGAGCAGTTCTTC. Translating it yields CASKGLGGLGMGNEQFF.

Here the CDR3 reads CASSARQGRDTEAFF. In nucleotides, the CDR3 is TGTGCCAGCAGCGCCCGACAGGGCCGGGACACTGAAGCTTTCTTT. V gene TRBV9 combines with J gene TRBJ1-1, with 7 bases matching TRBD1. Germline loops: CDR1 SGDLS, CDR2 YYNGEE. The CDR3 loop spans 15 amino acids. The ends lost 3 bases at V and 3 bases at J; junction bases unmatched: 8. Drawing the rest from reference TRBV9 and TRBJ1-1, the complete variable domain is DSGVTQTPKHLITATGQRVTLRCSPRSGDLSVYWYQQSLDQGLQFLIQYYNGEERAKGNILERFSAQQFPDLHSELNLSSLELGDSALYFCASSARQGRDTEAFFGQGTRLTVV.

This clone showed up just a few times. This chain uses TRBV19 with TRBJ1-3, with 8 bases that match TRBD1. Per the germline V gene, CDR1 is LNHDA and CDR2 is SQIVND (reference sequence). The V segment lost 5 bases and the J segment 3 bases; nucleotides outside the gene matches: 3. The length of the CDR3 is 14 residues. The CDR3 nucleotides read TGTGCCAGTAGTGTCGACAGGGGTGGAAACACCATATATTTT. Protein product: CASSVDRGGNTIYF.

The chain links TRBV19 to TRBJ2-1; 9 bases line up with TRBD2. The trim removed 3 bases at V and 7 bases at J, leaving 10 bases unmatched. The CDR3 covers 16 residues. Germline CDR1 is LNHDA and CDR2 is SQIVND (reference sequence). The chain's CDR3 is CASSISQQRGVNEQFF. The CDR3, as DNA: TGTGCCAGTAGTATTTCTCAGCAGCGGGGGGTAAATGAGCAGTTCTTC.

This clone was counted only a few times. The CDR3 loop is CASSDIGQGNQPQHF. CDR3 sequence (DNA): TGTGCCAGCAGCGACATAGGACAGGGCAATCAGCCCCAGCATTTT. V is TRBV7-9 and J is TRBJ1-5, with TRBD1 identical over 7 bases. CDR1 and CDR2 (germline): SEHNR, FQNEAQ (reference sequence). V shed 5 bases and J 2 bases; nucleotides not matched to a gene: 6. The CDR3 has 15 residues.

The J gene is TRBJ1-4, the V gene TRBV5-6; D call uncertain. The V end was cut by 5 bases, the J end by 10 bases, with 9 bases between. This CDR3 has 11 residues. Germline CDR1 is SGHDT and CDR2 is YYEEEE. CDR3 region: CASSSEGKLFF. The DNA for the CDR3 is TGTGCCAGCAGTTCGGAGGGAAAACTGTTTTTT.

V gene TRBV3-1 (or the pseudogene TRBV3-2) combines with J gene TRBJ1-1; D remains ambiguous. The germline V gene has CDR1 LGHDT and CDR2 YNNKEL (reference sequence). The V gene lost 1 base and the J gene lost 6 bases, with 12 bases spanning the gap. The CDR3 is 14 amino acids. CDR3 DNA: TGTGCCAGCAGCCAAGCGGGCCCGAGGGCTGAAGCTTTCTTT. Residues: CASSQAGPRAEAFF.